This record concerns one T cell receptor beta chain sequence. Its antigen has not been determined. Per-base quality was not reported, and no clone a single base away is much larger than it. Library preparation used UMI-ligation and nested PCR. The beta constant-region primer consisted of an equimolar mixture of two oligonucleotides that together covered TRBC1 and TRBC2. T4 RNA ligase 1 ligated a single-stranded oligonucleotide carrying the SP2 primer and a 12-nucleotide UMI to the cDNA 3' end. Four rounds of PCR were used to amplify ligated cDNA, with nested alpha and beta constant-region primers being used together with the SP2 primer. Incubation of the ligation reaction was carried out at 16 degrees C for roughly 18-24 hours. PCR2 was typically run as a SYBR Green qPCR and stopped at a predetermined threshold to prevent over-amplification. Apart from the first purification, every purification step used Agencourt AMPure XP magnetic beads. Library quantification was done by Qubit, followed by a TapeStation check on which the main peak was expected at around 650 bp. The pooled libraries were sequenced on an Illumina MiSeq using v2 2x251 paired-end kits, which usually yielded about 0.9-2.1 million reads per sample. Libraries were pooled at approximately 3.6 nM per sample, and 5-7% PhiX was added to improve cluster recognition. On the study's bioinformatics: Using tag matching that tolerated one base-pair mismatch, Decombinator assigned V and J genes to FASTQ reads that had been processed by Demultiplexor. UMIs were used by Collapsinator to correct both sequencing errors and frequency errors arising from PCR heterogeneity. CDR3Translator translated TCRs and extracted CDR3s from the conserved cysteine to the FGXG phenylalanine, flagging non-productive sequences. Repertoires were subsampled to equal numbers of UMI-defined TCRs before Gini, Shannon entropy and inverse Simpson indices were calculated. Clonotype abundance distributions were fitted to a power law by maximum likelihood within the linear range. When run on a single naive CD8 sample, MIGEC and the pipeline yielded similar UMI counts, similar unique TCR numbers and similar clonal distributions. The repertoires were searched for approximately 7,000 CMV-associated CDR3 sequences that had been compiled from VDJdb and a published dataset. TCRdb trimmed the raw reads at Q25, called clones with MiXCR and kept productive beta chains. CDR3 protein sequences are deduplicated, and each keeps its most common genes and DNA. TCRdb's processing, not the authors' own work, is the source of the V and J calls. In all, the sample holds approximately 27,000 distinct CDR3 sequences, and 9.5% to 12% of those were seen once. The leading ten clones occupy approximately 17% of the sample.

From the second PCR step onward, the TCR alpha chain libraries and the TCR beta chain libraries were amplified separately. To determine each donor's CMV status, fresh PBMCs were stimulated overnight with CMV viral lysate, and IFNgamma production from CD4+ T cells was then assessed. CD4 T cells were positively selected using Miltenyi beads, after which CD8 T cells were positively selected from the CD4-negative fraction. Cells stained for CD3, CD4, CD8, CD45RA, CD27 and a live/dead dye were sorted on a BD Aria II into four subsets by CD45RA and CD27. Effector memory cells were sorted as CD45RA-CD27-, whereas EMRA cells were sorted as CD45RA+CD27-. Blood was obtained from a few healthy volunteers, and the blood from each volunteer was fractionated into CD4 and CD8 T cells and subsequently into four differentiation subsets. About 110 ml of peripheral blood was drawn per donor, and PBMC were isolated by Ficoll-Paque PLUS density-gradient centrifugation. The sorted cells were lysed in RLT buffer, after which RNA was extracted using a Qiagen RNeasy kit and kept at -80 degrees C.

These data belong to a study of naive and memory T cell subsets (TCRdb year 2017). For context, the study as a whole: An open-source, UMI-based TCR alpha and beta sequencing pipeline was applied to sorted naive and memory peripheral blood T cell subsets. RNA was DNase-treated and reverse transcribed with TCR constant-region primers, mostly using SuperScript III. Complete agreement was observed between the functional CMV T cell responses and the IgG serology results.

The paper as a whole reports these results and caveats: RNA-based TCR counts may be influenced by expression changes linked to T cell activation and differentiation. The abundance of TCRs followed a power law with an exponent that differed between naive and memory subsets yet stayed consistent across the three individuals. Clonotypes were defined as single alpha or beta chain sequences, not paired alpha/beta receptors. In both CD4 and CD8 cells, the Gini index increased while Shannon and inverse Simpson diversity decreased from naive through CM, EM and EMRA. Once error correction was done, more than 95% of naive TCR sequences showed up just once, which made the naive abundance distributions much steeper than those of the memory subsets. The repertoire findings for the naive and memory subsets could not be validated against a ground truth because none was available.

This TCR derives from a human donor in good health. The material sequenced was effector memory CD4+ T cells from blood. What this sample's cell subset or site label stands for: effector memory, CD45RA- CD27-.

The nucleotide sequence is given as TGTGCCAGCAGCTTAGAGGGGGAACCCTACAATGAGCAGTTCTTC. It codes for CASSLEGEPYNEQFF. The sequence is built from TRBV7-7 and TRBJ2-1, and the D gene may be TRBD1, 6 bases matching. The CDR3, cysteine through phenylalanine, is 15 amino acids long. Kept here is only the CDR3 DNA, which spans 45 bases and is read in frame from base 1. V was cut back by 1 base and J by 2 bases, leaving a gap of 9 bases between them. CDR1 SSHAT and CDR2 FNYEAQ are derived from the germline V gene (reference sequence).